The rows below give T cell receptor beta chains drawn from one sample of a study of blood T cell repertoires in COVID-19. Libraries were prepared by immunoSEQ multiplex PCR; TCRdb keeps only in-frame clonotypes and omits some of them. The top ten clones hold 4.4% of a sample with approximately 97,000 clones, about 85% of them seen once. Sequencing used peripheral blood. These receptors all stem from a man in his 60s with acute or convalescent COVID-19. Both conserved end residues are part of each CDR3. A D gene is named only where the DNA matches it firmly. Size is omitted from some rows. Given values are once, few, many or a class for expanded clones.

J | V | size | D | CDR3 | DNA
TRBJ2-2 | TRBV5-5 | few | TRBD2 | CASSLVRVAGSTGELFF | TGTGCCAGCAGCTTGGTGAGGGTAGCGGGATCCACCGGGGAGCTGTTTTTT
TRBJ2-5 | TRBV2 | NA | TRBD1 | CASSDEGTAKSETQYF | TGTGCCAGCAGTGACGAGGGGACAGCCAAATCGGAGACCCAGTACTTC
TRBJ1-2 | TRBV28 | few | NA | CASSLGGYREIYGYTF | TGTGCCAGCAGTTTGGGCGGTTATCGGGAGATATATGGCTACACCTTC
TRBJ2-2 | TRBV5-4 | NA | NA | CASSADSYTTGELFF | TGTGCCAGCAGCGCGGACAGCTATACTACCGGGGAGCTGTTTTTT
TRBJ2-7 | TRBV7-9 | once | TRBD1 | CASSGGTGSAYEQYF | TGTGCCAGCAGCGGAGGGACAGGGAGCGCCTACGAGCAGTACTTC
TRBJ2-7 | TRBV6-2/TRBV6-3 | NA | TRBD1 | CASSDYTGATYEQYF | TGTGCCAGCAGTGACTATACAGGGGCCACCTACGAGCAGTACTTC
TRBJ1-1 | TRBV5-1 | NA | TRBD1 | CASSFAGGPTEAFF | TGCGCCAGCAGCTTTGCAGGGGGACCCACTGAAGCTTTCTTT
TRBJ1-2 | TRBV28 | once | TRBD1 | CASSRTGYSEYYGYTF | TGTGCCAGTTCACGGACAGGGTACTCTGAATACTATGGCTACACCTTC
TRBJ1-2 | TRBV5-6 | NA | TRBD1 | CASSETPGQGYYGYTF | TGTGCCAGCAGCGAGACTCCGGGACAGGGGTACTATGGCTACACCTTC
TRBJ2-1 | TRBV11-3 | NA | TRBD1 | CASSLTPGQPSYNEQFF | TGTGCCAGCAGCTTAACACCGGGACAGCCATCCTACAATGAGCAGTTCTTC
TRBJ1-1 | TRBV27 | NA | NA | CASSLNGRGTEAFF | TGTGCCAGCAGTTTAAACGGGCGGGGGACTGAAGCTTTCTTT
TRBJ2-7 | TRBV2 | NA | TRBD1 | CASSSDRGHYEQYF | TGTGCCAGCAGTTCCGACAGGGGACACTACGAGCAGTACTTC
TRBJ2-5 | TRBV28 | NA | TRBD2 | CASSLGGLAGGETQYF | TGTGCCAGCAGTTTGGGCGGACTAGCGGGAGGGGAGACCCAGTACTTC
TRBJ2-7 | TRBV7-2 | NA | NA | CASSPGLRSYEQYF | TGTGCCAGCAGCCCGGGACTCCGCTCCTACGAGCAGTACTTC
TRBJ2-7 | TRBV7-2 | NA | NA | CASSLAARAGVNEQYF | TGTGCCAGCAGCTTAGCTGCAAGAGCCGGGGTCAACGAGCAGTACTTC
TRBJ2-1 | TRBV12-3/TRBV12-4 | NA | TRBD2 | CASSGLGEEQFF | TGTGCCAGCAGTGGACTAGGGGAGGAGCAGTTCTTC
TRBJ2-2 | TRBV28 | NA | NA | CASQTRSRELFF | TGTGCCAGCCAAACAAGAAGTCGGGAGCTGTTTTTT
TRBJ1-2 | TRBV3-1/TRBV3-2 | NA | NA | CASSQGWERGGYTF | TGTGCCAGCAGCCAAGGTTGGGAAAGGGGTGGCTATACCTTC
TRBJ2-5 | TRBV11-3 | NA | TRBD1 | CASSYGQATKGETQYF | TGTGCCAGCAGCTATGGACAGGCTACCAAGGGAGAGACCCAGTACTTC
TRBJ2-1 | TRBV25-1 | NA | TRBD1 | CASSAPRGQGSYNEQFF | TGTGCCAGCAGTGCCCCCCGAGGACAGGGATCCTACAATGAGCAGTTCTTC
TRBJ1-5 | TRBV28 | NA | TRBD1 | CASSGDRVNQPQHF | TGTGCCAGCAGCGGGGACAGGGTCAATCAGCCCCAGCATTTT
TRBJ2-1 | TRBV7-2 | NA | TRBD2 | CASSLVRLAGYNEQFF | TGTGCCAGCAGCTTAGTGCGGCTAGCGGGCTACAATGAGCAGTTCTTC
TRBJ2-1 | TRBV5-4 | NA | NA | CASSLNAGGKNNEQFF | TGTGCCAGCAGCTTGAATGCCGGGGGAAAGAACAATGAGCAGTTCTTC
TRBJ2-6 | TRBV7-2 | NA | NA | CASSLISGIGANVLTF | TGTGCCAGCAGCTTAATATCCGGGATTGGGGCCAACGTCCTGACTTTC
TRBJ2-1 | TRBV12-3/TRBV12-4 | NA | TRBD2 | CASEGGVYNEQFF | TGTGCCAGCGAGGGAGGGGTTTACAATGAGCAGTTCTTC
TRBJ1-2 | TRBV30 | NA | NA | CAWNYRRGDGYTF | TGTGCCTGGAATTATCGCAGGGGAGATGGCTACACCTTC
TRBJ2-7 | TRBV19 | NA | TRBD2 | CASSREAGAAYEQYF | TGTGCCAGTAGCCGCGAGGCGGGAGCAGCCTACGAGCAGTACTTC
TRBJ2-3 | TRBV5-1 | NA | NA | CASSLASTDTQYF | TGCGCCAGCAGCCTGGCTAGCACAGATACGCAGTATTTT
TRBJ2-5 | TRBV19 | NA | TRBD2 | CASRGGSGGLYQETQYF | TGTGCCAGTAGGGGGGGCAGCGGGGGATTGTACCAAGAGACCCAGTACTTC
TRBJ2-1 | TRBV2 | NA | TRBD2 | CASSGLAGDNEQFF | TGTGCCAGCAGTGGTTTAGCGGGAGACAATGAGCAGTTCTTC
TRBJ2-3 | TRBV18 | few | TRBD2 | CASDYLAGAADTQYF | TGTGCCAGCGACTACTTAGCGGGAGCAGCAGATACGCAGTATTTT